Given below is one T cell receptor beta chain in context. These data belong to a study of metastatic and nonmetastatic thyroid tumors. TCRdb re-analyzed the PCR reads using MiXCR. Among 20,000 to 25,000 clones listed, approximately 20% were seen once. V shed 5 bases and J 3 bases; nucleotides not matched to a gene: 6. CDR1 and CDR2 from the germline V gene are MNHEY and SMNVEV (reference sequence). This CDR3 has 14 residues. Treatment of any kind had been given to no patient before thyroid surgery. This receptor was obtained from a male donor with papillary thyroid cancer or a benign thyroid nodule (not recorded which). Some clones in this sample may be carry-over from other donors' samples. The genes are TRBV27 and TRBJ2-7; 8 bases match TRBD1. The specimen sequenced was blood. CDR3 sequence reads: CASSVRQGSYEQYF. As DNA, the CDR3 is TGTGCCAGCAGTGTAAGACAGGGGAGCTACGAGCAGTACTTC.